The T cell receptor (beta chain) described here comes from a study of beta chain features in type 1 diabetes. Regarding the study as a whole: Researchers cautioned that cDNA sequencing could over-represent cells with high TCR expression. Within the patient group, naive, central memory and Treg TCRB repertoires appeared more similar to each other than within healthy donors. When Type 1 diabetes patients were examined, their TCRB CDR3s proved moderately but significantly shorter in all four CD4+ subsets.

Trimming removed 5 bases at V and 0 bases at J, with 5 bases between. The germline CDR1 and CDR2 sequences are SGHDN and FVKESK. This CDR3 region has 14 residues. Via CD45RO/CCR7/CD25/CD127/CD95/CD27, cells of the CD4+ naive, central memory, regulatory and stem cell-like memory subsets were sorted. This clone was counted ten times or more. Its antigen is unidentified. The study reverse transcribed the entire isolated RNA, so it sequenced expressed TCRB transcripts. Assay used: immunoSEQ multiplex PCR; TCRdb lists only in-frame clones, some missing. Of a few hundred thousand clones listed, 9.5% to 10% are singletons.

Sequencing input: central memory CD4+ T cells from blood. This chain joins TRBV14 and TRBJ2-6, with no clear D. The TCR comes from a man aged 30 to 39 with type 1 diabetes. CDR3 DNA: TGTGCCAGCAGCGCAGGCTCTGGGGCCAACGTCCTGACTTTC. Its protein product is CASSAGSGANVLTF.